This T cell receptor beta chain was sequenced for a study of cytomegalovirus exposure and HLA in healthy donors (dated by TCRdb to about 2017). In the study overall: According to an earlier analysis of a few hundred of the donors, about 190 million T cells yielded 90 million to 140 million unique TCR beta sequences and about 300 Gb of sequence data. Among some 410 genotyped donors of the cohort, an average of around 240,000 unique TCR beta nucleotide sequences were sequenced per donor, roughly a sixth of them non-productive. Rather than drawing on any new phenotypic data, the later analysis identified candidate immune exposures from TCR beta sequences and the way those sequences occurred across donors. The study aimed to test whether signatures of past pathogen exposure could be identified by cataloging public T cell receptors. An early release covering 500 to 750 HLA-typed donors comprised about 310 gigabases of sequencing data and 65 million to 100 million unique TCR sequences. In a later analysis, previously published TCR beta repertoires from 550 to 700 donors were re-analyzed and high-resolution HLA genotyping was added so that TCR occurrence patterns could be studied. Of the roughly 400 genotyped donors, 81% fell in the genetic ancestry cluster associated with self-reported Caucasian donors. In addition to the first cohort of 666 subjects, a separate validation cohort of 130 or so different subjects was used. The T cell repertoires of 666 subjects were profiled by immunosequencing and related to cytomegalovirus serostatus. Donor age, sex, ethnicity and CMV serostatus were collected together with the repertoire data. Every repertoire in the discovery cohort had been generated on one and the same sequencing platform. Genome-wide SNP genotypes for about 55% of the 666 donors were used in a later genetic analysis, which treated that subset as a discovery cohort. About five DR-DQ haplotypes were handled as single units for association and clustering because linkage in the cohort was strong. To decide whether each TCR beta V gene segment behaved as functional or pseudogenic, an earlier analysis of 587 of the donors relied on high-throughput TCR beta sequencing. The number of typed donors differed by locus: roughly 629-630 for A, B, C, DRB1 and DQB1; some 540 for DQA1; about 600 for DPA1; and around 490 for DPB1. HLA typing covered class I and class II loci at four-digit resolution. High-throughput TCR immunosequencing, statistical association of individual TCRs with disease status, and machine learning were combined to predict cytomegalovirus infection status. General conclusions and limits of the study: The classifier was reported to diagnose cytomegalovirus status with high specificity and sensitivity in both the original and validation cohorts. Because the 87-base-pair reads could not distinguish some IMGT-functional V segments, including TRBV6-2 and TRBV6-3, those segments were excluded. In a later analysis, the rate of TCR association differed among HLA loci, with DRB1 alleles having the most associated TCRs and HLA-C alleles having the fewest. A further reported finding was that TCR beta sequences accurately predicted the HLA-A and HLA-B alleles for most subjects in the first cohort. According to the authors, the approach could potentially be generalized to other disease states and immunological phenotypes. Correlated functional status among segregating V segments might reflect linkage disequilibrium, but an unknown experimental factor could not be ruled out. The sequencing pipeline was judged likely to have produced a cluster of highly shared sequence variants as a technical artifact. In a later analysis, several top co-occurrence clusters were reported to appear linked to parvovirus B19, influenza, CMV and Epstein-Barr virus. Sequencing depth was assumed to be roughly uniform across donors in the presence/absence analyses, though that assumption may not hold. A later analysis found that HLA-associated TCR beta chains were more clonally expanded and had lower generation probabilities than equally common non-associated chains. In vitro tests confirmed that a few of the cytomegalovirus-associated TCR beta chains recognize cytomegalovirus antigens. A later genetic analysis reported fewer N-insertions in productive TCRs among donors in an Asian-associated ancestry cluster than the roughly 700-donor mean. Most CMV-associated TCR beta chains appeared to be HLA-restricted in a later analysis, and the HLA associations seemed to be driven largely by CMV exposure. Because some donors lacked HLA typing at each locus, the association tests relied only on the typed subset. CMV serostatus was the only immune exposure information available for the cohort. An earlier analysis of approximately 590 of the donors showed that most TCR beta V segments appeared in productive rearrangements either about 87% or about 30% of the time, which broadly matched IMGT annotations. While some public TCRs were present in many individuals, most TCR sequences turned up only very rarely across donors. This cohort had only TCR beta chains sequenced, and the lack of alpha or paired-chain data limited which features could be detected. Because counts were too low, roughly 17 rarely observed V segments, including chromosome 9 orphons, were left out of the earlier analysis of approximately 500 of the donors. In a later genetic analysis, a missense DCLRE1C variant was associated with V-gene and J-gene trimming of TCR beta chains, and the association was replicated in an independent cohort. Strong co-occurrence of HLA alleles, especially DR and DQ, made assigning TCR associations to individual alleles difficult. The study listed approximately 150 TCR beta chains as associated with cytomegalovirus. In a later analysis, some 18,000 TCR beta sequences were associated with specific HLA alleles at a false discovery rate of 0.05.

Including the terminal cysteine and phenylalanine, the CDR3 comprises 15 residues. The sequence is cut down to CDR3 DNA, 45 bases in frame from base 1. Via the germline V gene (reference sequence), CDR1 is SGHNT and CDR2 YYREEE. The junction shows trimming of 1 base on V and 2 bases on J, plus 11 bases between the germline ends. Notes on this clone: What antigen it recognizes has not been identified. No base quality information exists; no much larger clone differs at one position.

To prepare the library, the immunoSEQ multiplex PCR assay was applied. A mixture of 60 forward primers for TCR Vbeta segments and 13 reverse primers for TCR Jbeta segments was used in the multiplex PCR. Amplification of the CDR3 region of rearranged TCR beta genes was performed with a multiplex PCR assay on genomic DNA. On the Illumina HiSeq System, the amplified TCR beta libraries were sequenced as 87-base-pair reads. The authors' pipeline ran thus. A later analysis counted tens of millions of unique TCR beta chains across the 550 to 700 repertoires, and around 9.9 million of these chains were shared by at least two donors. Raw reads were error-corrected and collapsed into unique sequences with a nearest-neighbor algorithm that merged closely related sequences to remove PCR and sequencing errors. V, D and J gene segments were assigned by aligning CDR3 sequences to IMGT reference sequences. For a sequence to be retained, at least a six-nucleotide match to both a V gene segment and a J gene segment was required. A rearrangement was called productive if the CDR3 had no stop codons and remained in frame with V and J, and every other rearrangement was called non-productive. Following IMGT convention, CDR3 was defined as the stretch from the second conserved V-encoded cysteine up to the conserved J-encoded phenylalanine. The earlier analysis of roughly 590 of the donors excluded any sequence lacking an unambiguous match to a single V gene segment. An earlier analysis of a few hundred of the donors called V segments functional above 56.7% productive rearrangements and segregating when the between-donor standard deviation exceeded 5%. A statistical classification framework was built to diagnose cytomegalovirus status from the catalog of TCR beta chain sequences. A later analysis assigned V and J genes by comparing TCR nucleotide sequences with IMGT/GENE-DB human TR gene sequences. A later analysis assigned CDR3 sequences and most-parsimonious VDJ recombination scenarios with the TCRdist pipeline. A later analysis defined each TCR beta chain by its CDR3 amino acid sequence plus V-gene family, and excluded reads lacking a unique V-gene family. As a way to deal with suspected cross-contamination and a sequencing artifact, a later analysis dropped 592 nucleotide sequences that were highly shared and had low generation probability. A later analysis calculated a clonal expansion index for each public chain from normalized within-repertoire ranks of inferred template counts. In a later analysis, generation probabilities were computed using a VDJ recombination model fitted to out-of-frame rearrangements, and the results were checked against IGoR. In a later analysis, hypergeometric tests were used to score TCR-TCR, TCR-HLA and TCR-CMV co-occurrence, with a repertoire-size bias correction applied to TCR pairs. A later analysis estimated false discovery rates by permuting HLA or CMV assignments 20 times. In a later analysis, co-occurring TCRs were grouped using DBSCAN, and TCRdist sequence similarity was added for clustering within HLA-allele-positive subsets. Repertoires with fewer than 30,000 or more than 120,000 public chains, plus five repertoires with anomalous nucleotide sharing, were excluded from co-occurrence clustering. Entries here come from immuneACCESS through TCRdb and include only in-frame sequences with V and J called. Some clones fail to appear in such tables; in the studies checked, an unresolved V gene covers under half of the shortfall, and the cause of the remainder is unknown. That table is the source of V, J and clone size, and D and trimming were worked out from the DNA. Across this sample there are under 80,000 clones, with 70% to 75% seen only once. Together, the top ten hold roughly 5% of the sample.

The cohort consisted of 666 healthy bone marrow donors. At the time of sampling, all cohort members were nominally healthy, though unrecorded immune exposures were likely present. The donor was CMV seronegative and was included in the group of about 350 seronegative cohort members. Each donor provided a peripheral blood sample, and peripheral blood mononuclear cells were used for TCR beta sequencing. The Qiagen DNeasy Blood Extraction Kit was used to extract genomic DNA from the blood cell samples. The source material was PBMCs. The clonotype comes from a woman aged 30 to 39 in good health and CMV-seronegative. The chain couples TRBV5-4 to TRBJ2-3, with TRBD2 as a weak D call on 6 bases. CDR3 loop: CASSLKAGFTDTQYF. The DNA sequence reads TGTGCCAGCAGCTTGAAGGCGGGATTCACAGATACGCAGTATTTT.